The present T cell receptor beta chain was sequenced within a study of T-cell reconstitution after alpha-beta-depleted transplantation in children. General study results and limits: The main origin of T-cell counts and diversity one year after transplant was newly produced T cells. Surviving thymic progenitors and recipient T cells were the source of high TCRbeta diversity at day 60 in some patients. Alpha-beta T cells present about two months after transplant were reported to originate from several hundred expanded graft clones.

The TCRbeta library incorporated unique molecular identifiers. MiXCR was run by TCRdb on the PCR reads, yielding one entry per CDR3 protein. The sample records roughly 150,000 distinct CDR3 sequences, over 8.5% being singletons. This clonotype was recorded at least ten times. The antigen remains undetermined. V lost 3 bases and J 4 bases, leaving 2 bases between the germline ends. Germline V CDR1 and CDR2: WSHSY, SAAADI. The CDR3 runs to 11 residues. This clonotype was obtained from a boy aged 2 to 10 with acute myeloid leukemia, due to receive a stem cell transplant. This specimen consisted of PBMCs, obtained before TCRalphabeta/CD19-depleted stem cell transplant. The J gene is TRBJ2-3, the V gene TRBV10-2; no clear D gene. In DNA form, the CDR3 reads TGCGCCAGCAGTGAAGCAGATACGCAGTATTTT. Residues: CASSEADTQYF.